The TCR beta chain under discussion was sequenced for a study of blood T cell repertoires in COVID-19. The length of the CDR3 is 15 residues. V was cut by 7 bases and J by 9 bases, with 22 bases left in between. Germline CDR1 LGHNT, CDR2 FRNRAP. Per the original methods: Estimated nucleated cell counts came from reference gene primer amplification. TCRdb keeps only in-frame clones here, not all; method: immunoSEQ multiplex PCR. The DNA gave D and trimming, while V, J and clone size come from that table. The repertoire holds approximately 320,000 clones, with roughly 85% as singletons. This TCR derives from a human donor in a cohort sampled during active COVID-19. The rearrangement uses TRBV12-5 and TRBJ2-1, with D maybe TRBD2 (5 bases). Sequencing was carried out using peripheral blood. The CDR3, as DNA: TGTGCTAGTGCCGCACCCGGTAAGCTAGCAATTGAGCAGTTCTTC. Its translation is CASAAPGKLAIEQFF.